The clone carrying this T cell receptor beta chain came up once. The entry originates in a study of blood T cell repertoires in COVID-19. For the study at large: The samples span acute and convalescent COVID-19 from the United States, Italy and Spain. T cells, B-cell-depleted T cells, or PBMCs supplied cDNA or gDNA.

CDR3 length: 14 residues. The V end lost 5 bases, the J end lost 3 bases, and 13 bases lay between the germline ends. Germline values: CDR1 MNHEY, CDR2 SVGAGI. The Seattle site enrolled patients during active infection and followed them longitudinally. Original methodology: Scientists estimated how many nucleated cells there were by amplifying reference gene primers. Assay: immunoSEQ multiplex PCR; the TCRdb copy retains only in-frame clones and omits some. That table gives V, J and clone size, and the DNA gave D and trimming. The sample holds approximately 97,000 clones; 85% to 90% are singletons and the top ten take around 2%.

Sequenced: peripheral blood. The sequence derives from a man in his forties or fifties with COVID-19, enrolled during active disease. The chain is built from TRBV6-5 and TRBJ1-2; D is unresolved. This CDR3 is CASSHFGGDYGYTF. The CDR3 DNA is TGTGCCAGCAGTCACTTCGGCGGTGACTATGGCTACACCTTC.